This entry lists 29 T cell receptor beta chains sequenced from one sample in a study of regulatory T cells in long-lasting Graves disease. Relying on iRepertoire HTBI primers and Arm-PCR of CDR3 regions, the team built TCR beta libraries. TCRdb recomputed calls from the multiplex PCR reads with MiXCR, one row per CDR3 protein. This table holds approximately 390,000 distinct CDR3 sequences, roughly 15% found once. The time point was: newly diagnosed GD, antithyroid drugs for less than 3 months. Isolated PBMC RNA provided the starting material for the TCR library. The sample was also reused in another study, on T cells in Graves' hyperthyroidism and ophthalmopathy.

This sample comprised peripheral blood mononuclear cells (PBMCs), obtained at new diagnosis, from a patient treated with antithyroid drugs. Receptors were obtained from a woman under 30 with Graves disease.

This clonotype showed up just a few times. This rearrangement joins TRBV19 to TRBJ2-1; D is perhaps TRBD2 (6 bases). The germline gives CDR1 LNHDA, CDR2 SQIVND (reference sequence). The length of the CDR3 is 16 residues. Trimming removed 4 bases from V and 9 bases from J, with 22 bases in between. In DNA, the CDR3 is TGTGCCAGTAGTACTAGACTAGACAGCACCTCCAGTGAGCAGTTCTTC. This gives the protein CASSTRLDSTSSEQFF. Combining the CDR3 with reference TRBV19 and TRBJ2-1 gives the whole variable domain DGGITQSPKYLFRKEGQNVTLSCEQNLNHDAMYWYRQDPGQGLRLIYYSQIVNDFQKGDIAEGYSVSREKKESFPLTVTSAQKNPTAFYLCASSTRLDSTSSEQFFGPGTRLTVL.

The count of this clonotype is one. The chain links TRBV4-1 to TRBJ2-7; D is unresolved. CDR3 size: 17 residues. V dropped 0 bases and J dropped 3 bases, with 18 bases sitting between them. The germline gives CDR1 MGHRA, CDR2 YSYEKL. DNA of the CDR3: TGCGCCAGCAGCCAAGATTTCAGTCCCCTAGACTTCTACGAGCAGTACTTC. Amino acid sequence: CASSQDFSPLDFYEQYF.

This clonotype was observed many times. This chain connects TRBV5-1 to TRBJ2-7; 7 bases align to TRBD1. The CDR3 sequence is 18 residues long. Trimming took 4 bases from V and 5 from J; bases not matched to a gene: 21. CDR1 is SGHRS, CDR2 YFSETQ, per germline. CDR3 coding DNA: TGCGCCAGCAGCCCAACCCTAGGACGGGGACAGAGGCGTCACGAGCAGTACTTC. Amino acids: CASSPTLGRGQRRHEQYF. The variable domain in full, completed from reference TRBV5-1 and TRBJ2-7, reads KAGVTQTPRYLIKTRGQQVTLSCSPISGHRSVSWYQQTPGQGLQFLFEYFSETQRNKGNFPGRFSGRQFSNSRSEMNVSTLELGDSALYLCASSPTLGRGQRRHEQYFGPGTRLTVT.

This clonotype was picked up many times. The CDR3 sequence: CASSSPLEAQETQYF. As DNA, the CDR3 is TGTGCCAGCAGTTCTCCCTTAGAAGCCCAAGAGACCCAGTACTTC. The chain couples TRBV6-2 or TRBV6-3 to TRBJ2-5, with D unclear. The CDR3 sequence is 15 residues long. The germline CDR1 and CDR2 sequences are MNHEY and SVGEGT. Trimming cost V 4 bases and J 1 base, with 13 bases left between them.

The CDR3 coding sequence is TGTGCCAGCTCACCACAGAGGGCCAGCTCTGGAAACACCATATATTTT. Translated: CASSPQRASSGNTIYF. The chain links TRBV18 to TRBJ1-3; the D is unclear. CDR3 length: 16 residues. The ends were cut back, 1 base at V and 0 bases at J, with 10 bases in the middle. Germline V lookup: CDR1 KGHSH, CDR2 LQKENI.

This clonotype was detected many times. V and J are TRBV5-1 and TRBJ1-6; weak D call: TRBD1 (6 bases). CDR3 length: 16 amino acids. Germline CDR1 is SGHRS and CDR2 is YFSETQ. V was pared by 4 bases and J by 8 bases, with 19 bases between. CDR3 bases: TGCGCCAGCAGCCTCGATCCCGACAGGACCTATTCACCCCTCCACTTT. Its translation: CASSLDPDRTYSPLHF.

J is TRBJ2-7 and V is TRBV11-2, with 9 bases matching TRBD2. This CDR3 spans 14 amino acids. Germline loops: CDR1 SGHAT, CDR2 FQNNGV. With 5 bases clipped from V and 4 bases from J, the junction kept 6 bases outside the gene matches. For the CDR3, the DNA is TGTGCCAGCAGCCCCCTAGCGGGGACTTACGAGCAGTACTTC. Translating gives CASSPLAGTYEQYF.

With regard to this clonotype: Germline and junction disagree at one end, which may indicate a read error. The V call is TRBV28, the J call TRBJ1-5; tentative D call: TRBD1 (6 bases). CDR3 length: 12 amino acids. Germline values: CDR1 MDHEN, CDR2 SYDVKM. This CDR3 is CAGRLSDRAQHF. For the CDR3, the DNA is TGTGCCGGCAGGCTATCGGACAGAGCCCAGCATTTT.

This clonotype was observed many times. This rearrangement joins TRBV20-1 to TRBJ1-5, with a possible D match to TRBD1 (5 bases). CDR1 DFQATT and CDR2 SNEGSKA come from the germline V gene (reference sequence). The V end lost 0 bases, the J end lost 3 bases, and 9 bases lay between the germline ends. This CDR3 is built from 14 residues. The CDR3: CSARDPGANQPQHF. The DNA of the CDR3 is TGCAGTGCTAGAGATCCTGGGGCCAATCAGCCCCAGCATTTT.

This clonotype has a count of ten or more. The chain combines TRBV7-8 with TRBJ2-1; no firm D call. With 5 bases removed from V and 4 bases from J, the gap between germline ends came to 9 bases. The CDR3 runs to 13 residues. In germline, CDR1 is SGHVS, CDR2 FQNEAQ. The CDR3: CASSPDGYNEQFF. As DNA, the CDR3 is TGTGCCAGCAGCCCCGATGGATACAATGAGCAGTTCTTC.

This clonotype has a count of ten or more. This chain links TRBV30 with TRBJ2-5; 11 bases map to TRBD2. Germline V lookup: CDR1 GTSNPN, CDR2 SVGIG (reference sequence). The CDR3 loop spans 15 amino acids. Trimming at V came to 4 bases and at J to 1 base, leaving 5 bases not matched to a gene. In DNA, the CDR3 is TGTGCCTGGAACCTAGCGGGAGGACCCCAAGAGACCCAGTACTTC. It yields the protein CAWNLAGGPQETQYF. The full variable domain, in which reference TRBV30 and TRBJ2-5 provide the parts outside the CDR3, is SQTIHQWPATLVQPVGSPLSLECTVEGTSNPNLYWYRQAAGRGLQLLFYSVGIGQISSEVPQNLSASRPQDRQFILSSKKLLLSDSGFYLCAWNLAGGPQETQYFGPGTRLLVL.

This clonotype occurred a few times. The chain uses TRBV9 and TRBJ2-3, with TRBD2 identical over 10 bases. Germline lookup yields CDR1 SGDLS and CDR2 YYNGEE. With 3 bases clipped from V and 1 base from J, the junction kept 2 bases outside the gene matches. The CDR3 loop spans 15 amino acids. The CDR3 DNA is TGTGCCAGCAGCGCCACTAGCGGGGGCACAGATACGCAGTATTTT. Amino acids: CASSATSGGTDTQYF.

This clonotype was picked up a small number of times. The chain is built from TRBV4-2 and TRBJ1-2; D is perhaps TRBD1 (5 bases). The CDR3 extends over 17 amino acids. With 4 bases removed from V and 2 bases from J, the gap between germline ends came to 20 bases. Germline-derived CDR1 and CDR2 are LGHNA and YNFKEQ. The CDR3 loop reads CASSRGEGNGANYGYTF. The CDR3 region has the DNA TGTGCCAGCAGCCGAGGAGAGGGGAACGGAGCAAACTATGGCTACACCTTC.

The rearrangement uses TRBV25-1 and TRBJ2-1, with TRBD2 matching 7 bases. This CDR3 is 17 amino acids long. Trimming took 5 bases from V and 4 from J; bases not matched to a gene: 14. Germline V gene data show CDR1 as MGHDK and CDR2 as SYGVNS. For the CDR3, the DNA is TGTGCCAGCAGTTCAACTCGTCGGGGAGGGTATTACAATGAGCAGTTCTTC. Translating it yields CASSSTRRGGYYNEQFF.

The chain has TRBV6-1 and TRBJ2-5, with TRBD1 matching over 8 bases. There are 15 residues in the CDR3. Germline V CDR1 and CDR2: MNHNS, SASEGT. The J segment lost 0 bases and the V segment lost 8 bases, leaving 8 bases of the junction unmatched. The CDR3 nucleotides are TGTGCCAGCGCGGGACAGGCCGCCAACCAAGAGACCCAGTACTTC. Encoded protein: CASAGQAANQETQYF.

This clonotype came up once. This chain joins TRBV3-1 and TRBJ2-1; tentative D call: TRBD1 (6 bases). Trimming pared 2 bases from V and 9 bases from J, leaving 23 bases between. Germline CDR1 LGHDT, CDR2 YNNKEL (reference sequence). CDR3 length equals 17 residues. The CDR3 loop is CASSQPQGASWISEQFF. Written as DNA, the CDR3 is TGTGCCAGCAGCCAACCACAGGGAGCCTCGTGGATTAGTGAGCAGTTCTTC.

The chain links TRBV24-1 to TRBJ2-2; unclear D gene. The CDR3 extends over 14 amino acids. Germline CDR1 KGHDR, CDR2 SFDVKD. V gave up 8 bases and J gave up 0 bases, with 9 bases separating them. The CDR3 is CATKAPTNTGELFF. The CDR3 DNA reads as TGTGCCACCAAGGCCCCCACGAACACCGGGGAGCTGTTTTTT.

Many counts were recorded for this clonotype. The rearrangement uses TRBV6-9 and TRBJ2-7; D remains ambiguous. Per the germline V gene, CDR1 is MNHGY and CDR2 is SVAAGI. This CDR3 comprises 20 residues. The V gene lost 3 bases and the J gene lost 3 bases, with 30 bases spanning the gap. The CDR3 DNA sequence: TGTGCCAGCAGTTACCTCTCCGTTGGGTTTGACCAACTCCTGGACTACGAGCAGTACTTC. Translation: CASSYLSVGFDQLLDYEQYF.

Details on this clonotype: It may be a read error: a sequence one base away is much more abundant. V gene TRBV7-3 combines with J gene TRBJ2-3; 11 positions agree with TRBD2. V trimming: 5 bases; J trimming: 1 base; junction bases outside the gene matches: 2. The CDR3 is 15 residues long. CDR1 SGHTA and CDR2 FQGTGA come from the germline V gene. The CDR3 loop reads CASSISGGGTDTQYF. The CDR3 DNA reads TGTGCCAGCAGCATTAGCGGGGGGGGCACAGATACGCAGTATTTT.

In its sample, this clonotype was seen many times. The chain employs TRBV2 and TRBJ1-5, with D tentatively TRBD1 (5 bases). Germline loops: CDR1 SNHLY, CDR2 FYNNEI. The CDR3 spans 15 residues. Trimming cost V 6 bases and J 0 bases, with 12 bases left between them. CDR3 sequence reads: CASSAGGYSNQPQHF. The DNA of the CDR3 is TGTGCCAGCAGCGCGGGGGGTTATAGCAATCAGCCCCAGCATTTT.

This clonotype was detected many times. The chain has TRBV3-1 and TRBJ2-3; 13 bases align to TRBD2. Germline values: CDR1 LGHDT, CDR2 YNNKEL (reference sequence). There are 19 residues in the CDR3. Germline trimming cut 1 base from V and 0 bases from J; bases unmatched to any gene: 7. The DNA for the CDR3 is TGTGCCAGCAGCCAAGCGTCGAGACTAGCGGGGGGAAGCACAGATACGCAGTATTTT. Its translation: CASSQASRLAGGSTDTQYF.

The chain carries TRBV7-6 and TRBJ2-2; 12 nucleotides align to TRBD1. V lost 4 bases, J lost 3 bases, and 15 bases stayed unmatched. The CDR3 covers 20 residues. CDR1 is SGHVS, CDR2 FNYEAQ, per germline. The CDR3 sequence is CASSYPKGGTGGRDTGELFF. The CDR3 coding sequence is TGTGCCAGCAGCTATCCAAAGGGCGGGACAGGGGGCAGGGACACCGGGGAGCTGTTTTTT.

This clonotype was observed a handful of times. As the CDR3 is not closed by the conserved phenylalanine or tryptophan, this likely results from a read error. This chain connects TRBV27 to TRBJ2-5, with D tentatively TRBD2 (5 bases). From germline, CDR1 is MNHEY and CDR2 SMNVEV (reference sequence). The CDR3 contains 13 residues. Trimming shortened V by 6 bases and J by 3 bases, and 11 bases separated the two germline ends. The CDR3 nucleotides read TGTGCCAGCAGCCGGGGAAGAGAAGAGACCCAGTACCTC. Its protein is CASSRGREETQYL.

Many counts were recorded for this clonotype. The J gene is TRBJ2-7, the V gene TRBV11-3, with TRBD1 matching 9 bases. CDR3 length equals 16 residues. Germline CDR1 and CDR2: SGHNT and YENEEA. V gave up 3 bases and J gave up 2 bases; unmatched junction bases: 8. In DNA form, the CDR3 reads TGTGCCAGCAGCTTGGGGACAGGGAGGTCCACCTACGAGCAGTACTTC. Translated: CASSLGTGRSTYEQYF.

This clonotype was observed many times. This sequence joins TRBV27 and TRBJ2-7, with 11 nucleotides matching TRBD1. CDR3 length: 14 residues. Germline CDR1 MNHEY, CDR2 SMNVEV (reference sequence). V was clipped by 7 bases and J by 2 bases; unmatched bases: 4. The CDR3 region is CASKRDRGAYEQYF. The CDR3 nucleotides are TGTGCCAGCAAGCGGGACAGGGGGGCCTACGAGCAGTACTTC.

V is TRBV29-1 and J is TRBJ2-7; TRBD1 might be the D (6 bases). Trimming removed 6 bases at V and 1 base at J, with 19 bases between. The CDR3 spans 15 residues. Germline CDR1 is SQVTM and CDR2 is ANQGSEA. CDR3 sequence: CSVEDDRDKSYEQYF. Written as DNA, the CDR3 is TGCAGCGTAGAGGATGACCGGGACAAATCCTACGAGCAGTACTTC.

This clonotype was counted at least ten times. The chain carries TRBV3-1 and TRBJ2-5; TRBD2 matches at 11 bases. The V gene end was trimmed by 4 bases and the J gene end by 4 bases; junction bases not matched to a gene: 8. The CDR3 runs to 16 residues. CDR1 and CDR2 (germline): LGHDT, YNNKEL (reference sequence). CDR3 in DNA: TGTGCCAGCAGCCCCGTCCTAGCGGGGGGTAGAGAGACCCAGTACTTC. Protein: CASSPVLAGGRETQYF.

This clonotype was seen ten or more times. As DNA, the CDR3 is TGTGCCTGGAGGGGGACAGGGGAGAACGAGCAGTACTTC. Translating gives CAWRGTGENEQYF. This chain connects TRBV30 to TRBJ2-7; 10 positions agree with TRBD1. Germline V gene lookup returns CDR1 GTSNPN and CDR2 SVGIG (reference sequence). This CDR3 region has 13 residues. V trimming: 3 bases; J trimming: 5 bases; junction bases outside the gene matches: 4.

Regarding this clonotype: This clone may be a read error of a much larger clone one base away. This chain joins TRBV10-3 and TRBJ2-1; 9 bases align to TRBD2. In germline, CDR1 is ENHRY, CDR2 SYGVKD. The CDR3 is made up of 16 amino acids. V shed 3 bases and J 6 bases; nucleotides not matched to a gene: 9. The CDR3 nucleotides read TGTGCCATCAGTGAAAAGGGACCAGCGGGGGGCAATGAGCAGTTCTTC. Translating gives CAISEKGPAGGNEQFF.